This T cell receptor (beta chain) was sequenced during a study of CXCR3-negative and CXCR3-positive naive CD8 T cells. Findings and caveats of the study: More hydrophobic TRB CDR3s were found in CXCR3-positive naive cells than in CXCR3-negative naive cells.

The libraries of TRB cDNA were prepared using 5' RACE with UMI labels. TCRdb re-called the 5' RACE reads and shows each CDR3 protein once, DNA omitted. Its table records some 140,000 distinct CDR3 sequences. For this clonotype: Antigen: not known.

Triplicate sorting captured 300,000 to 350,000 cells each from every CD8+ T cell subset. This clonotype was sampled from a human donor in good health. Some clones in this sample may be carry-over from other donors' samples. The sample taken for sequencing was naive CXCR3+ CD8+ T cells from blood. Sample subset: CD45RO-CCR7+CD27+CD95- naive CD8+ T cells expressing CXCR3 (TNR3+).

CDR3 sequence: CASSIGQPTEAFF. This chain links TRBV19 with TRBJ1-1. The CDR3 is 13 residues long. Germline-derived CDR1 and CDR2 are LNHDA and SQIVND (reference sequence). Combining the CDR3 with reference TRBV19 and TRBJ1-1 gives the whole variable domain DGGITQSPKYLFRKEGQNVTLSCEQNLNHDAMYWYRQDPGQGLRLIYYSQIVNDFQKGDIAEGYSVSREKKESFPLTVTSAQKNPTAFYLCASSIGQPTEAFFGQGTRLTVV.